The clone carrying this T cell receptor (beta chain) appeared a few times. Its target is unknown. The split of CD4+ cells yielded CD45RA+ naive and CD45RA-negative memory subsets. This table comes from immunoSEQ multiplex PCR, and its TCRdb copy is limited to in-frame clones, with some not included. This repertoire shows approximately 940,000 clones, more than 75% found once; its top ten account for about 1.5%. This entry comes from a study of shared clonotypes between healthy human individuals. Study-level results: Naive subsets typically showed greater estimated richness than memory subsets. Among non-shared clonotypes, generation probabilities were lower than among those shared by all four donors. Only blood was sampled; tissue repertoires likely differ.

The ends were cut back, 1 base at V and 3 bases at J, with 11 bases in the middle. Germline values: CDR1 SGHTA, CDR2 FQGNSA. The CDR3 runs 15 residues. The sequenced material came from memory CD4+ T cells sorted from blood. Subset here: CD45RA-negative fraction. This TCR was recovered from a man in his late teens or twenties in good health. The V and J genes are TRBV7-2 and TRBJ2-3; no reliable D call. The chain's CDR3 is CASSLEPRMTDTQYF. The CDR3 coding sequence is TGTGCCAGCAGCTTAGAACCGAGAATGACAGATACGCAGTATTTT. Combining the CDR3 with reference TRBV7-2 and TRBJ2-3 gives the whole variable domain GAGVSQSPSNKVTEKGKDVELRCDPISGHTALYWYRQSLGQGLEFLIYFQGNSAPDKSGLPSDRFSAERTGGSVSTLTIQRTQQEDSAVYLCASSLEPRMTDTQYFGPGTRLTVL.